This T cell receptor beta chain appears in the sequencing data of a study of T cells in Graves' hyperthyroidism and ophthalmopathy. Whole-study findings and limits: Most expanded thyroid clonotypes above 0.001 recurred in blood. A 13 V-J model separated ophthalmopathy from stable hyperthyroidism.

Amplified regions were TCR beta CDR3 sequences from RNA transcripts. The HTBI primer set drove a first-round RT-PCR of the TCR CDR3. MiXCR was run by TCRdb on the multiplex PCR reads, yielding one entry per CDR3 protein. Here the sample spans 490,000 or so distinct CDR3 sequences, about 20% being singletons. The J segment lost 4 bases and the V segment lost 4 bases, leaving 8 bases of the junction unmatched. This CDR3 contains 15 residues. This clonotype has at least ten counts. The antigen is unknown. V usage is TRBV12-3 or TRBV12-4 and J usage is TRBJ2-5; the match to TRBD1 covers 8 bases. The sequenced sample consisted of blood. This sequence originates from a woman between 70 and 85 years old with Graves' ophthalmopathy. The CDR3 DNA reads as TGTGCCAGCAGTTCCACAGGGGGGCAAAGAGAGACCCAGTACTTC. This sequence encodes CASSSTGGQRETQYF.